Reported below is one T cell receptor beta chain. The data are from a study of blood T cell repertoires in COVID-19. At the level of the study: Acute and convalescent COVID-19 samples came from the United States, Italy and Spain. The cDNA or gDNA used as material had been derived from T cells, B-cell-depleted T cells, or PBMCs.

CDR3 length: 14 residues. Germline trimming cut 6 bases from V and 7 bases from J; bases unmatched to any gene: 6. The germline V gene encodes CDR1 MNHNY and CDR2 SVGAGI (reference sequence). The authors' processing: The assay estimated nucleated cells by amplifying reference gene primers. TCRdb's table, derived via immunoSEQ multiplex PCR, lists solely in-frame clones and lacks some. V and J calls and clone size are as listed in that table; D and trimming were resolved from the DNA. The table has 250,000 or so clones, approximately 90% seen once. The clonotype originates from a woman aged 30 to 39 with active or convalescent COVID-19. Sample: peripheral blood. The genes are TRBV6-6 and TRBJ1-4; 9 nucleotides line up with TRBD1. The CDR3 DNA is TGTGCCAGCAGAATACAGGGGGCGCGTGAAAAACTGTTTTTT. Translating gives CASRIQGAREKLFF.